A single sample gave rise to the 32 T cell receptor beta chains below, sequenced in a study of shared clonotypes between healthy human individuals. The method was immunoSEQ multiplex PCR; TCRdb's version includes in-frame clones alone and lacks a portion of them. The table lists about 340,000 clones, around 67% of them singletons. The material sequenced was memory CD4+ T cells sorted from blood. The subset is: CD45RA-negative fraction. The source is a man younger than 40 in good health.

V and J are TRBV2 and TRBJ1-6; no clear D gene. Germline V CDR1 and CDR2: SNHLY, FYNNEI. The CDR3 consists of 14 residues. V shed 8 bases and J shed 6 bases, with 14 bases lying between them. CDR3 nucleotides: TGTGCCAGCGTCGGAACCGCGGGTAATTCACCCCTCCACTTT. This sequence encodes CASVGTAGNSPLHF.

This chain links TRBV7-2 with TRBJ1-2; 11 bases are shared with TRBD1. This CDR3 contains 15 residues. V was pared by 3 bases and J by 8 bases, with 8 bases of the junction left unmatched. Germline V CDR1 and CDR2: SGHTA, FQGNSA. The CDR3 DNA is TGTGCCAGCAGCTTGATGGGGACAGGGGGTGAGGGCTACACCTTC. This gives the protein CASSLMGTGGEGYTF.

Here the CDR3 reads CASSLETYAGNTIYF. As DNA, the CDR3 is TGTGCCAGCAGCTTAGAAACCTATGCTGGAAACACCATATATTTT. The chain couples TRBV7-2 to TRBJ1-3; D is undetermined. This CDR3 region has 15 residues. The V end lost 1 base, the J end lost 2 bases, and 9 bases lay between the germline ends. Germline V gene data show CDR1 as SGHTA and CDR2 as FQGNSA.

The CDR3 region is CASSPLGGVEAFF. CDR3 coding DNA: TGTGCCAGCTCACCCTTAGGGGGCGTTGAAGCTTTCTTT. V is TRBV18 and J is TRBJ1-1; TRBD1 agrees at 7 bases. The J segment lost 7 bases and the V segment lost 3 bases, leaving 5 bases of the junction unmatched. The CDR3 spans 13 residues. Germline values: CDR1 KGHSH, CDR2 LQKENI.

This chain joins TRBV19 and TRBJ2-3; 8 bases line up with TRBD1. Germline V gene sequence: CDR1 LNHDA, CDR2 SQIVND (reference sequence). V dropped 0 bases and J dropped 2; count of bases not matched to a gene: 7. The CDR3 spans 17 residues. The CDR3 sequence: CASSIDSAGGHTDTQYF. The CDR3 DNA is TGTGCCAGTAGTATAGATTCTGCAGGGGGCCACACAGATACGCAGTATTTT.

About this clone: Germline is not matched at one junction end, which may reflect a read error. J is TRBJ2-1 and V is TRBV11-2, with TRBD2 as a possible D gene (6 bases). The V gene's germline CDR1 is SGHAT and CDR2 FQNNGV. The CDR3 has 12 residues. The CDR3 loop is CASSLGAGTRIF. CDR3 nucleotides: TGTGCCAGCAGCTTAGGGGCGGGAACTCGAATCTTC.

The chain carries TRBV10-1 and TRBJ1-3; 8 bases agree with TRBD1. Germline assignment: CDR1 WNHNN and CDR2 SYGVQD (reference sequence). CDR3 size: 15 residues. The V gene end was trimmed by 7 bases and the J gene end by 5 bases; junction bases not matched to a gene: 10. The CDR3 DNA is TGCGCCAGCACCAAATCACAGGGGGGAAGAAACACCATATATTTT. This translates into CASTKSQGGRNTIYF.

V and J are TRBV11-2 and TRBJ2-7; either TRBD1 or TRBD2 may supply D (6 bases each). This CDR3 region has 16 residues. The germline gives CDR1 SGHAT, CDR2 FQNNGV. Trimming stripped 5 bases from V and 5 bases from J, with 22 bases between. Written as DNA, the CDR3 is TGTGCCAGCAGCCGCGTTCCGGGGGCTGGGTTGGACGAGCAGTACTTC. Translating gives CASSRVPGAGLDEQYF.

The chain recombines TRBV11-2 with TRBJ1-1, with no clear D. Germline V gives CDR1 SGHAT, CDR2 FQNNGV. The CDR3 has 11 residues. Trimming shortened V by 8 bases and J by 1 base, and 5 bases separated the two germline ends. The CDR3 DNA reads TGTGCCAGCTCAGGGAACACTGAAGCTTTCTTT. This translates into CASSGNTEAFF.

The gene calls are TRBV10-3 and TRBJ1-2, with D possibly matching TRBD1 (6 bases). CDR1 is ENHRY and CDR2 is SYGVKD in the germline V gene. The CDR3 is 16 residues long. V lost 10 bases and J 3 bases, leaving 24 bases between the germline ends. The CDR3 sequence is CATQGHREEADYGYTF. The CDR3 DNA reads TGTGCCACACAAGGACACAGGGAGGAAGCCGACTATGGCTACACCTTC.

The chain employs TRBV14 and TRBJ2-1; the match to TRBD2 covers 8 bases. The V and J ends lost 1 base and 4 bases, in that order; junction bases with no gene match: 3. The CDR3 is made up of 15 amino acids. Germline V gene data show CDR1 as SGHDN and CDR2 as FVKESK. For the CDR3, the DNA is TGTGCCAGCAGCCAAGGGAGCGGGAGTTACAATGAGCAGTTCTTC. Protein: CASSQGSGSYNEQFF.

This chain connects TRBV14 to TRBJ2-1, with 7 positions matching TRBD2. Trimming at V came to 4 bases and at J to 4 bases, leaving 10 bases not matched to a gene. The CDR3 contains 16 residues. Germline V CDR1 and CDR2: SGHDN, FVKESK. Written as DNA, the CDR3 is TGTGCCAGCAGCCCACCCCGCCAGGGAGGGTACAATGAGCAGTTCTTC. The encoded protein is CASSPPRQGGYNEQFF.

CDR3 region: CASRENTVTEAFF. The DNA of the CDR3 is TGTGCCAGCAGGGAAAACACGGTCACTGAAGCTTTCTTT. The chain carries TRBV6-5 and TRBJ1-1, with D unresolved. Germline V lookup: CDR1 MNHEY, CDR2 SVGAGI. The CDR3 consists of 13 residues. V lost 6 bases and J 4 bases, leaving 12 bases between the germline ends.

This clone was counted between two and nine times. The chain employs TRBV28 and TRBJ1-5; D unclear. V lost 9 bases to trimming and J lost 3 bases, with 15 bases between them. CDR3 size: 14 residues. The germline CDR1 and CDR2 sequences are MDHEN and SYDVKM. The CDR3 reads CASTWAGNNQPQHF. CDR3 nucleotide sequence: TGTGCCAGTACGTGGGCGGGGAACAATCAGCCCCAGCATTTT.

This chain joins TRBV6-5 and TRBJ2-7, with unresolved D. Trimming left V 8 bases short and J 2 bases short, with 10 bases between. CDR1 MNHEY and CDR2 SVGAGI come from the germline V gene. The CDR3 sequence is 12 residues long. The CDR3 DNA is TGTGCCAGCCGGAGCAGCACCTACGAGCAGTACTTC. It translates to CASRSSTYEQYF.

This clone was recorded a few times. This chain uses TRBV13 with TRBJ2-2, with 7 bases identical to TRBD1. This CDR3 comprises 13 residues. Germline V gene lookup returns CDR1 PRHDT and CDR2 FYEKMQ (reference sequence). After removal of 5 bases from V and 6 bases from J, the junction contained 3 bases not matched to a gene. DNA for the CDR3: TGTGCCAGCAGCGACAGGGTGCCCGGGGAGCTGTTTTTT. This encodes CASSDRVPGELFF.

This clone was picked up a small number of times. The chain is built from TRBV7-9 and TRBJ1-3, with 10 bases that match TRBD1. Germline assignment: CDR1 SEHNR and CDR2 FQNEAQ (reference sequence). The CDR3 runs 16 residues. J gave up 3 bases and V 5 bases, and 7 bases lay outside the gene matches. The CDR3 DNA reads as TGTGCCAGCAGCCGCGACAGGGGGCCGGGTGGAAACACCATATATTTT. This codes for CASSRDRGPGGNTIYF.

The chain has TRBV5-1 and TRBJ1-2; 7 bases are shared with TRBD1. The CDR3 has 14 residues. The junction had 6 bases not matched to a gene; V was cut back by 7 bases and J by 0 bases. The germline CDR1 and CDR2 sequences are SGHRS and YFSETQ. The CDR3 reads CASGPGQTNYGYTF. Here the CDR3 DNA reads TGCGCCAGCGGCCCGGGACAGACTAACTATGGCTACACCTTC.

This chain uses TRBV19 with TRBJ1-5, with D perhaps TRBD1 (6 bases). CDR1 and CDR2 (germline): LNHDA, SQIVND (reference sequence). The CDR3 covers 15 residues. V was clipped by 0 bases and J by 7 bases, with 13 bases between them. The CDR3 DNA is TGTGCCAGTAGTATAGAGTGGATACAGGGCCAGCCCCAGCATTTT. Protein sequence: CASSIEWIQGQPQHF.

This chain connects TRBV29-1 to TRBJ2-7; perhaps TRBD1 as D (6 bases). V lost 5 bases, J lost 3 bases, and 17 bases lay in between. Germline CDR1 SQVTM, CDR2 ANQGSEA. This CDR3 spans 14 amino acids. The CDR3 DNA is TGCAGCGTTACAGAGACAGGTCTCTACTACGAGCAGTACTTC. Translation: CSVTETGLYYEQYF.

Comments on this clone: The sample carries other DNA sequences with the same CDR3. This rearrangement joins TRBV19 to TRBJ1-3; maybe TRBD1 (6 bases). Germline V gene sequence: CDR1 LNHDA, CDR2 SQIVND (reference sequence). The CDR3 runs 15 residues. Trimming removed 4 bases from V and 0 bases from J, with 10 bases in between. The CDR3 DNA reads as TGTGCCAGTAGTACGACAGGACTCTCTGGAAACACCATATATTTT. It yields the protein CASSTTGLSGNTIYF.

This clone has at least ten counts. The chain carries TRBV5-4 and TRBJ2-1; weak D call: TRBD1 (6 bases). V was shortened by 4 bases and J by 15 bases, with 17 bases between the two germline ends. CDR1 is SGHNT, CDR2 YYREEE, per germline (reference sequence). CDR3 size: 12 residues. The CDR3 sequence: CASSLDSRGPFF. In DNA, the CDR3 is TGTGCCAGCAGCCTAGACTCCAGGGGACCGTTCTTC.

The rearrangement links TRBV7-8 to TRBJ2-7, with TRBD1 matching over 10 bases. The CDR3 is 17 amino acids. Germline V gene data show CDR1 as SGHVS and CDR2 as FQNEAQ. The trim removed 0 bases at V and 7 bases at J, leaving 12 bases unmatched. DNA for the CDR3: TGTGCCAGCAGCTTAGCAGAACTCGGGACAGGGGCTTGGGAGCAGTACTTC. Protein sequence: CASSLAELGTGAWEQYF.

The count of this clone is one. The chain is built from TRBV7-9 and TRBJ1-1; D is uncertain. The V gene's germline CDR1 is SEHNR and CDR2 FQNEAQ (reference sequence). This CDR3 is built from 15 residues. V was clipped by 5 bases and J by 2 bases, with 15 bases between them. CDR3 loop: CASSQADHGNTEAFF. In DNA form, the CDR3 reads TGTGCCAGCAGCCAAGCGGATCACGGTAACACTGAAGCTTTCTTT.

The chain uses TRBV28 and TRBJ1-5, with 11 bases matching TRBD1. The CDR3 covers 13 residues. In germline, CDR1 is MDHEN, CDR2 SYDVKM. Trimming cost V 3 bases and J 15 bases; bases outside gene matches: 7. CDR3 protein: CASSFAGTGGRHF. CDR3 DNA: TGTGCCAGCAGTTTCGCAGGGACAGGGGGGAGGCATTTT.

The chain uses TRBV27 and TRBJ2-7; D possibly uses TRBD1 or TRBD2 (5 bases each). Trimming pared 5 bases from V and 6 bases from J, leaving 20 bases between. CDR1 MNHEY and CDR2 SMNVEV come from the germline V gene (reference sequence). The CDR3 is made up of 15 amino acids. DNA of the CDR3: TGTGCCAGCAGTGTCTCCGGGACCCTTCTTTCCGAGCAGTACTTC. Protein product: CASSVSGTLLSEQYF.

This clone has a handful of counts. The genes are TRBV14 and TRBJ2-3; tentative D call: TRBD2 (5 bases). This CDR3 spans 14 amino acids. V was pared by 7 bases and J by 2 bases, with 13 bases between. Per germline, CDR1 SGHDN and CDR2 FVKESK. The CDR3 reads CASKERDFTDTQYF. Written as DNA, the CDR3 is TGTGCCAGCAAGGAGAGGGATTTCACAGATACGCAGTATTTT.

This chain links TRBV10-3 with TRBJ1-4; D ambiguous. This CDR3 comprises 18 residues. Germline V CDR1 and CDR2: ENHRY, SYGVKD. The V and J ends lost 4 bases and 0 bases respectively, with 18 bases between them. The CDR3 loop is CAISVMAVRSSTNEKLFF. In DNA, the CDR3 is TGTGCCATCAGTGTTATGGCGGTCAGATCTTCAACTAATGAAAAACTGTTTTTT.

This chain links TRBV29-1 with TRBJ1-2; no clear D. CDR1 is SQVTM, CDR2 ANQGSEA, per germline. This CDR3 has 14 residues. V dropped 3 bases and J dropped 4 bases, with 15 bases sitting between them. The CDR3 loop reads CSVEGVGLSYGYTF. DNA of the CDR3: TGCAGCGTTGAGGGCGTGGGATTGAGCTATGGCTACACCTTC.

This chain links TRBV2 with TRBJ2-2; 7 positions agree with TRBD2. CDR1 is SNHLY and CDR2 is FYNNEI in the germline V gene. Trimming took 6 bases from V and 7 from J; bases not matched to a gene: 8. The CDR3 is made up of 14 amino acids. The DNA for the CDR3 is TGTGCCAGCAGGTTACTAGCGAGGGTCGGGGAGCTGTTTTTT. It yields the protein CASRLLARVGELFF.

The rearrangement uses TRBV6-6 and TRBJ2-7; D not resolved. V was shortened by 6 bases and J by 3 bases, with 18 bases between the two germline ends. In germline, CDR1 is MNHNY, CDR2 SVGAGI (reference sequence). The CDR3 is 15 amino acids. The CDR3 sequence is CASSWPGLGLYEQYF. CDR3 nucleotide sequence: TGTGCCAGCAGCTGGCCCGGGTTAGGGCTCTACGAGCAGTACTTC.

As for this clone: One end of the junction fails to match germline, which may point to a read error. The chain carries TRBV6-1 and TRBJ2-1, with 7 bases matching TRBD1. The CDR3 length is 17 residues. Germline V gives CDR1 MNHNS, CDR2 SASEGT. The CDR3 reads CASTEPFTGDHYNEQFF. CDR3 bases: TGTGCCAGCACTGAACCCTTTACAGGGGACCATTACAATGAGCAGTTCTTC.